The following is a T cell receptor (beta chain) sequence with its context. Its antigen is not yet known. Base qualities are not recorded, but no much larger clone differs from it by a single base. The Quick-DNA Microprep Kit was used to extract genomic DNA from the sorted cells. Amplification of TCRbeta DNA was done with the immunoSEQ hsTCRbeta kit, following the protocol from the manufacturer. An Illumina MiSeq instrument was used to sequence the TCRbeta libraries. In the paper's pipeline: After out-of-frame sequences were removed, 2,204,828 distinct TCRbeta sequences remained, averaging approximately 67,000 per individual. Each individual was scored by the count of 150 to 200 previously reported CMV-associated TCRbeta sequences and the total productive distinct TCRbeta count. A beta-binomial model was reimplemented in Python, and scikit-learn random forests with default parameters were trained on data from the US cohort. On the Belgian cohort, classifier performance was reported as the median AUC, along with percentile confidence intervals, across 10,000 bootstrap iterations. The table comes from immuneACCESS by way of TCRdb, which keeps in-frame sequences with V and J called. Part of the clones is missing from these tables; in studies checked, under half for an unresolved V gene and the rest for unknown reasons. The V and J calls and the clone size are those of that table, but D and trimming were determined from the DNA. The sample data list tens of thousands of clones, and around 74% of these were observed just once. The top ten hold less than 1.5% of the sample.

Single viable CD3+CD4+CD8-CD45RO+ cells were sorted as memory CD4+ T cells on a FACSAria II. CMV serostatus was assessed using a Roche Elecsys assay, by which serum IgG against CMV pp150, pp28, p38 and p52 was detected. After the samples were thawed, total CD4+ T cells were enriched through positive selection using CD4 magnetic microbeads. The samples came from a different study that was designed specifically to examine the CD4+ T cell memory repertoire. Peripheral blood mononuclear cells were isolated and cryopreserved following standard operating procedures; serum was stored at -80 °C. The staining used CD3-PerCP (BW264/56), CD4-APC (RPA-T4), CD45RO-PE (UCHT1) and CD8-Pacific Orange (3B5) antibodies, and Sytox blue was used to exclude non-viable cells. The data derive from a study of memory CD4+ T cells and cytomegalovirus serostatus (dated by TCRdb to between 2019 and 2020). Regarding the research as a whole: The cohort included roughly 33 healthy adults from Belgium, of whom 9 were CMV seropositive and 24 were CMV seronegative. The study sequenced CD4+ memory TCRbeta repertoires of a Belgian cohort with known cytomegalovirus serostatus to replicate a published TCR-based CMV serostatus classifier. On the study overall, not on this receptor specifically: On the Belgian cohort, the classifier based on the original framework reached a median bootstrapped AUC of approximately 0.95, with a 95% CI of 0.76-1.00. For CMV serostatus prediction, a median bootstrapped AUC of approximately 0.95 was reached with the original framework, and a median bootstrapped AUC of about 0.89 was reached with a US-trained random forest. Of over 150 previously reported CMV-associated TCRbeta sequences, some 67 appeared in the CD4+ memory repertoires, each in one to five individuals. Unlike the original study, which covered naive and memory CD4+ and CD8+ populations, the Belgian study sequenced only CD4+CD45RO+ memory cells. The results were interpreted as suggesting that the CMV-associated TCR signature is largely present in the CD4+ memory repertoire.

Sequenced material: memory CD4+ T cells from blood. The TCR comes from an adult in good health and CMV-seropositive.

Here the CDR3 is given as CASSEGQGRDEKLFF. The nucleotide sequence is TGCGCCAGCAGTGAGGGACAGGGTCGGGATGAAAAACTGTTTTTT. This sequence uses TRBV10-1 and TRBJ1-4, with TRBD1 matching 8 junction bases. The CDR3 goes from the cysteine to the phenylalanine over 15 residues. This entry keeps only the CDR3 DNA: 45 bases, framed from base 1. As encoded in the germline V gene (reference sequence), CDR1 is WNHNN while CDR2 is SYGVQD. Trimming takes 2 bases off V and 6 bases off J; junction bases not matched to a gene: 5.